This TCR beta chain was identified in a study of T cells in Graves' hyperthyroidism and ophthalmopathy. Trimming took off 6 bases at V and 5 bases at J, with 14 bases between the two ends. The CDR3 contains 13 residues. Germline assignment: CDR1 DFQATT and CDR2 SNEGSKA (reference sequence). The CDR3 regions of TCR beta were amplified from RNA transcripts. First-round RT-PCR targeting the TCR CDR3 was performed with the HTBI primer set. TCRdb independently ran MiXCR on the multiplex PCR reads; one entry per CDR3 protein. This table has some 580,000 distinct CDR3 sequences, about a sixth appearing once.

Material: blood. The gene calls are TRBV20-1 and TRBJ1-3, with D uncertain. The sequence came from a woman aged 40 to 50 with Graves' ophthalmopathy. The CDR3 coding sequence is TGCAGTGCGGCGGATAATCGGAGAAACACCATATATTTT. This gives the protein CSAADNRRNTIYF.